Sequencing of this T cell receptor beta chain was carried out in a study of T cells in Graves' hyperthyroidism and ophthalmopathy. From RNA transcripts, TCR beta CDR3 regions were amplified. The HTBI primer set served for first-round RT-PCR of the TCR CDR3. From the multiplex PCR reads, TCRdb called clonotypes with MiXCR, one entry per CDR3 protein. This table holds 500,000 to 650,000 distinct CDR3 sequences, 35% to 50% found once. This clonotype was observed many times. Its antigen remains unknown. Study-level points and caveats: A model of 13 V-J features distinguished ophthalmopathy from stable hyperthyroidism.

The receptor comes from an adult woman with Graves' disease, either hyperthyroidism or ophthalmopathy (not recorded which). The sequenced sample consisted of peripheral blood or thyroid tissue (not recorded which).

The CDR3, as DNA: TGCAGTGCTAGGATGACAGGGCCCCCCGCCTACGAGCAGTACTTC. It specifies CSARMTGPPAYEQYF. The V call is TRBV20-1, the J call TRBJ2-7, with 7 bases that match TRBD1. Germline V gives CDR1 DFQATT, CDR2 SNEGSKA (reference sequence). The CDR3 is 15 residues long. V was pared by 3 bases and J by 2 bases, with 10 bases of the junction left unmatched.